One and the same sample provided the 2 T cell receptor beta chains below, sequenced in a study of long-term antiretroviral therapy in people with HIV. Survey-level resolution applied to immunoSEQ assay v3.0. Repertoires were generated with immunoSEQ multiplex PCR, while TCRdb's copy carries only in-frame clones and drops some. Among 25,000 to 35,000 clones listed, roughly 83% were seen once. The sequencing used unsorted PBMCs, collected 2.7 to 2.9 years after starting antiretroviral therapy. These receptors all stem from a man aged 25 to 40 with HIV.

This sequence joins TRBV25-1 and TRBJ2-7; no firm D call. V lost 3 bases, J lost 4 bases, and 13 bases lay in between. Germline V gene data show CDR1 as MGHDK and CDR2 as SYGVNS. CDR3 length: 14 residues. The CDR3 DNA is TGTGCCAGCAGTGAGCGAGGCAGGTTATACGAGCAGTACTTC. This translates into CASSERGRLYEQYF.

This rearrangement joins TRBV15 to TRBJ1-3; D remains ambiguous. CDR1 and CDR2 from the germline V gene are LNHNV and YYDKDF (reference sequence). The V gene lost 6 bases and the J gene lost 0 bases, with 12 bases spanning the gap. The CDR3 runs 15 residues. For the CDR3, the DNA is TGTGCCACCAGACACAGTCTATCCTCTGGAAACACCATATATTTT. It specifies CATRHSLSSGNTIYF.